This T cell receptor beta chain was found in a study of identifying expanded T cells in peripheral blood. This table comes from immunoSEQ multiplex PCR, and its TCRdb copy is limited to in-frame clones, with some not included. Here the sample spans some 93,000 clones, almost 90% being singletons. Only one count was recorded for this clone. Per the germline V gene, CDR1 is SGHAT and CDR2 is FQNNGV. The CDR3 is made up of 15 amino acids. The trim removed 0 bases at V and 9 bases at J, leaving 6 bases unmatched. The clonotype comes from a person aged 18 to 70 in good health. The sequencing sample was made of blood. V usage is TRBV11-2 and J usage is TRBJ2-1; 9 positions agree with TRBD2. The CDR3 bases are TGTGCCAGCAGCTTAGATAGCGGGAGAGTGGGTGAGCAGTTCTTC. Translation gives CASSLDSGRVGEQFF.